These 26 T cell receptor beta chains were sequenced from one sample in a study of glioma-infiltrating T cells after dendritic cell vaccination. The time point denotes: after dendritic cell vaccination, including at tumor progression/relapse. This table comes from immunoSEQ multiplex PCR, and its TCRdb copy is limited to in-frame clones, with some not included. In the table there are tens of thousands of clones, about 85% of which are singletons. The sequencing used blood, collected after dendritic cell vaccination. Every receptor here comes from a human donor with glioblastoma.

J is TRBJ1-5 and V is TRBV19, with 10 nucleotides matching TRBD1. J was trimmed by 5 bases and V by 5 bases; bases with no gene match: 9. Germline V gene lookup returns CDR1 LNHDA and CDR2 SQIVND (reference sequence). The CDR3 consists of 16 residues. Written as DNA, the CDR3 is TGTGCCAGTAGTCAACCGGGACAGGGGTCCGATCAGCCCCAGCATTTT. This translates into CASSQPGQGSDQPQHF.

The J gene is TRBJ2-5, the V gene TRBV4-2; 9 bases fit TRBD2. The J call is doubtful: the DNA matches TRBJ2-7 better. The CDR3 has 18 residues. Germline CDR1 is LGHNA and CDR2 is YNFKEQ. The CDR3 DNA sequence: TGTGCCAGCAGCCAAGTGTCTGGTGGTCCTAGCGGGGCCTACGAGCAGTACTTC. It yields the protein CASSQVSGGPSGAYEQYF.

This rearrangement joins TRBV7-9 to TRBJ1-4, with 11 positions matching TRBD1. The CDR3 contains 17 residues. Losses at the gene ends were 5 bases for V and 7 bases for J; bases not matched to a gene: 12. Germline V lookup: CDR1 SEHNR, CDR2 FQNEAQ (reference sequence). CDR3 region: CASSPRRPGQGGEKLFF. In nucleotides, the CDR3 is TGTGCCAGCAGCCCCCGCCGCCCGGGACAGGGGGGTGAAAAACTGTTTTTT.

A remark on this clone: The sample has other DNA sequences that encode this CDR3 too. This rearrangement joins TRBV7-2 to TRBJ1-1, with D possibly matching TRBD1 (6 bases). Deletions cut 6 bases from V and 2 bases from J, with 10 bases between. This CDR3 contains 13 residues. Germline CDR1 SGHTA, CDR2 FQGNSA. The CDR3 coding sequence is TGTGCCAGCAGTTTGGACAGAAACACTGAAGCTTTCTTT. Residues: CASSLDRNTEAFF.

The chain carries TRBV14 and TRBJ2-3; 13 bases are a match to TRBD2. The trim removed 1 base at V and 7 bases at J, leaving 8 bases unmatched. The CDR3 totals 17 residues. The germline gives CDR1 SGHDN, CDR2 FVKESK. The CDR3 loop reads CASSQVLGLAGENTQYF. The CDR3, as DNA: TGTGCCAGCAGCCAAGTCTTAGGACTAGCGGGAGAAAATACGCAGTATTTT.

The chain recombines TRBV7-3 with TRBJ1-3, with D uncertain. Trimming took off 4 bases at V and 7 bases at J, with 11 bases between the two ends. Germline V CDR1 and CDR2: SGHTA, FQGTGA. The CDR3 spans 13 residues. In nucleotides, the CDR3 is TGTGCCAGCAGCTCGGACGGAGGGAACACCATATATTTT. Amino acids: CASSSDGGNTIYF.

The gene calls are TRBV11-2 and TRBJ1-4; unclear D gene. V was shortened by 1 base and J by 8 bases, with 8 bases between the two germline ends. This CDR3 spans 13 amino acids. Germline assignment: CDR1 SGHAT and CDR2 FQNNGV. CDR3 in amino acids: CASSLVMREKLFF. The CDR3 coding sequence is TGTGCCAGCAGCTTAGTCATGCGGGAAAAACTGTTTTTT.

J is TRBJ1-5 and V is TRBV19; 7 nucleotides line up with TRBD1. Trimming took 5 bases from V and 0 from J; bases not matched to a gene: 10. CDR1 is LNHDA and CDR2 is SQIVND in the germline V gene (reference sequence). The CDR3 is 17 residues long. The CDR3 DNA sequence: TGTGCCAGTAGTTTTACGACAGGGATCCATAGCAATCAGCCCCAGCATTTT. This translates into CASSFTTGIHSNQPQHF.

V is TRBV9 and J is TRBJ1-1; no firm D call. V was pared by 4 bases and J by 0 bases, with 13 bases between. This CDR3 comprises 15 residues. The germline gives CDR1 SGDLS, CDR2 YYNGEE. CDR3 coding DNA: TGTGCCAGCAGCCCAGTCGGGAACATGAACACTGAAGCTTTCTTT. This gives the protein CASSPVGNMNTEAFF.

The chain links TRBV5-1 to TRBJ2-5; TRBD1 aligns across 9 bases. Germline CDR1 reads SGHRS; CDR2 reads YFSETQ. CDR3 length: 16 amino acids. Trimming removed 7 bases from V and 7 bases from J; junction bases left unmatched: 17. The CDR3, as DNA: TGCGCCAGCGCCCGTTACGGACAGGGGAATCCTGGGACCCAGTACTTC. Translated, it gives CASARYGQGNPGTQYF.

The sample holds one count of this clone. CDR3 sequence reads: CASSLSRTGGQTSVYEKLFF. CDR3 nucleotide sequence: TGTGCCAGCAGTTTATCCAGAACAGGGGGACAGACCAGTGTATATGAAAAACTGTTTTTT. This chain uses TRBV28 with TRBJ1-4, with TRBD1 matching 8 bases. V was clipped by 1 base and J by 6 bases; unmatched bases: 19. The CDR3 runs to 20 residues. In germline, CDR1 is MDHEN, CDR2 SYDVKM.

The chain is built from TRBV11-2 and TRBJ1-1; TRBD1 agrees at 9 bases. CDR3 size: 12 residues. Germline V CDR1 and CDR2: SGHAT, FQNNGV. V dropped 6 bases and J dropped 11; count of bases not matched to a gene: 7. CDR3 coding DNA: TGTGCCAGCAGTCGGGACAGGGAGAGGGCTTTCTTT. It yields the protein CASSRDRERAFF. Full variable domain (missing parts from reference TRBV11-2 and TRBJ1-1): EAGVAQSPRYKIIEKRQSVAFWCNPISGHATLYWYQQILGQGPKLLIQFQNNGVVDDSQLPKDRFSAERLKGVDSTLKIQPAKLEDSAVYLCASSRDRERAFFGQGTRLTVV.

The CDR3 loop reads CASSLLQGETQYF. For the CDR3, the DNA is TGTGCCAGCAGCTTATTACAGGGAGAGACCCAGTACTTC. The V gene is TRBV7-2, the J gene TRBJ2-5, with D perhaps TRBD1 (6 bases). This CDR3 is built from 13 residues. The V end lost 2 bases, the J end lost 4 bases, and 8 bases lay between the germline ends. Germline-derived CDR1 and CDR2 are SGHTA and FQGNSA.

J is TRBJ2-5 and V is TRBV5-6; 8 bases line up with TRBD1. The germline CDR1 and CDR2 sequences are SGHDT and YYEEEE. Trimming removed 3 bases from V and 3 bases from J; junction bases left unmatched: 13. This CDR3 is built from 17 residues. The CDR3 nucleotides are TGTGCCAGCAGCTGGTATACTCGGGACAGGTGGAAAGAGACCCAGTACTTC. This encodes CASSWYTRDRWKETQYF.

J is TRBJ2-4 and V is TRBV5-1, with TRBD1 matching over 7 bases. The CDR3 runs to 14 residues. Looked up from germline, CDR1 is SGHRS and CDR2 is YFSETQ. V shed 0 bases and J 7 bases; nucleotides not matched to a gene: 4. The CDR3 DNA follows: TGCGCCAGCAGCTTGGGACAGGGTTCGAACATTCAGTACTTC. It codes for CASSLGQGSNIQYF.

This chain connects TRBV19 to TRBJ1-2; 8 bases match TRBD1. Germline loops: CDR1 LNHDA, CDR2 SQIVND (reference sequence). The CDR3 sequence is 15 residues long. V lost 4 bases, J lost 6 bases, and 10 bases stayed unmatched. CDR3: CASSTLGQGWNGYTF. The CDR3 DNA sequence: TGTGCCAGTAGTACCCTAGGACAGGGCTGGAATGGCTACACCTTC.

In its sample, this clone was seen once. V is TRBV7-9 and J is TRBJ2-5; D is possibly TRBD2 (5 bases). The germline V gene has CDR1 SEHNR and CDR2 FQNEAQ (reference sequence). This CDR3 is built from 14 residues. The V end was cut by 6 bases, the J end by 1 base, with 12 bases between. In DNA form, the CDR3 reads TGTGCCAGCAGACCCGGGAAGGGCCAAGAGACCCAGTACTTC. Encoded protein: CASRPGKGQETQYF.

V and J are TRBV7-9 and TRBJ2-7; D call uncertain. Germline values: CDR1 SEHNR, CDR2 FQNEAQ (reference sequence). Trimming removed 6 bases from V and 0 bases from J, with 6 bases in between. The CDR3 runs 12 residues. CDR3 DNA: TGTGCCAGCAGACGGAGCTCCTACGAGCAGTACTTC. Translated, it gives CASRRSSYEQYF.

The V call is TRBV6-5, the J call TRBJ2-7, with 7 bases matching TRBD1. Germline-derived CDR1 and CDR2 are MNHEY and SVGAGI. The CDR3 is 15 residues long. Trimming removed 0 bases from V and 3 bases from J; junction bases left unmatched: 5. DNA for the CDR3: TGTGCCAGCAGTTACTCCCTGACAGGGTACTACGAGCAGTACTTC. Its translation is CASSYSLTGYYEQYF.

CDR3 DNA sequence: TGTGCCAGCAGAGACAGGGGGCAGCAGCCCCAGCATTTT. Protein product: CASRDRGQQPQHF. This chain connects TRBV28 to TRBJ1-5; 10 nucleotides match TRBD1. The CDR3 has 13 amino acids. Looked up from germline, CDR1 is MDHEN and CDR2 is SYDVKM. The V gene end was trimmed by 6 bases and the J gene end by 7 bases; junction bases not matched to a gene: 3.

In this sample, this clone turned up once. This chain links TRBV7-6 with TRBJ2-2; the match to TRBD1 covers 7 bases. V shed 1 base and J 4 bases; nucleotides not matched to a gene: 9. CDR1 is SGHVS, CDR2 FNYEAQ, per germline. There are 17 residues in the CDR3. Here the CDR3 DNA reads TGTGCCAGCAGCTTAGGGGAGCGGACAGGAGGCACCGGGGAGCTGTTTTTT. As protein: CASSLGERTGGTGELFF.

This chain uses TRBV18 with TRBJ2-7, with a weak D call TRBD1 (7 bases). V lost 11 bases and J lost 4, with 18 bases in between. The CDR3 has 13 residues. Germline values: CDR1 KGHSH, CDR2 LQKENI. In DNA form, the CDR3 reads TGTGCCGGAAAACCGGAGGGGGCGTACGAGCAGTACTTC. Residues: CAGKPEGAYEQYF.

This clone was observed a single time. The chain combines TRBV25-1 with TRBJ1-1; the D is unclear. This CDR3 has 12 residues. V lost 7 bases and J 7 bases, leaving 13 bases between the germline ends. The V gene's germline CDR1 is MGHDK and CDR2 SYGVNS. The CDR3 here is CASKREPREAFF. The CDR3 region has the DNA TGTGCCAGCAAGCGTGAGCCCCGTGAAGCTTTCTTT.

The chain is built from TRBV23-1 and TRBJ1-1; D unresolved. TRBV23-1 is an ORF, and what it does is uncertain. The CDR3 spans 16 residues. The V end was cut by 1 base, the J end by 1 base, with 13 bases between. Written as DNA, the CDR3 is TGCGCCAGCAGTCAATTCGCTGGCACCGAGAACACTGAAGCTTTCTTT. Protein product: CASSQFAGTENTEAFF.

The CDR3 reads CASSQETGAYSNQPQHF. Here the CDR3 DNA reads TGTGCCAGCAGCCAAGAGACAGGGGCGTATAGCAATCAGCCCCAGCATTTT. V and J are TRBV4-2 and TRBJ1-5, with 8 positions matching TRBD1. Unmatched junction bases numbered 4, after V lost 0 bases and J lost 0 bases. This CDR3 region has 17 residues. Germline CDR1 reads LGHNA; CDR2 reads YNFKEQ.

The CDR3 DNA reads TGTGCCAGCAGCTCTAAGGGGGACACCGGGGAGCTGTTTTTT. Encoded protein: CASSSKGDTGELFF. This chain links TRBV7-3 with TRBJ2-2; the D gene is possibly TRBD1 (6 bases). V was shortened by 4 bases and J by 3 bases, with 9 bases between the two germline ends. Germline lookup yields CDR1 SGHTA and CDR2 FQGTGA. This CDR3 comprises 14 residues.